These 18 T cell receptor beta chains originate from one sample sequenced in a study of Ad26.COV2.S vaccination and SARS-CoV-2 variants. Method: immunoSEQ multiplex PCR; TCRdb's copy keeps in-frame clones and lacks some. The data show around 86,000 clones, approximately 86% seen once. The sample here was peripheral blood, taken after recovery from COVID-19. Every receptor here comes from a human donor who had recovered from COVID-19.

V and J are TRBV11-3 and TRBJ2-2, with unresolved D. This CDR3 contains 15 residues. Trimming took off 1 base at V and 1 base at J, with 7 bases between the two ends. Germline CDR1 and CDR2: SGHNT and YENEEA. The chain's CDR3 is CASSLGLMNTGELFF. The CDR3 DNA follows: TGTGCCAGCAGCTTAGGACTCATGAACACCGGGGAGCTGTTTTTT.

The chain employs TRBV14 and TRBJ1-3, with a weak D call TRBD1 (6 bases). The CDR3 is 16 residues long. Trimming removed 2 bases at V and 0 bases at J, with 11 bases between. Germline values: CDR1 SGHDN, CDR2 FVKESK. CDR3 amino acids: CASSQRIGGSGNTIYF. The CDR3 coding sequence is TGTGCCAGCAGCCAACGTATAGGGGGCTCTGGAAACACCATATATTTT.

The chain carries TRBV24-1 and TRBJ2-5, with D unclear. The CDR3 loop spans 15 amino acids. CDR1 and CDR2 (germline): KGHDR, SFDVKD. The V and J ends lost 0 bases and 3 bases respectively, with 10 bases between them. The CDR3 bases are TGTGCCACCAGTGATTTGCATCTAGGGAAAGAGACCCAGTACTTC. Translating gives CATSDLHLGKETQYF.

This clone has just a few counts. The genes are TRBV6-2 or TRBV6-3 and TRBJ2-1; 8 bases are shared with TRBD2. This CDR3 has 13 amino acids. V was clipped by 4 bases and J by 9 bases; unmatched bases: 5. CDR1 is MNHEY and CDR2 is SVGEGT in the germline V gene. This chain's CDR3 is CASSFSGAVEQFF. The CDR3, as DNA: TGTGCCAGCAGTTTTAGCGGGGCCGTTGAGCAGTTCTTC.

The chain joins TRBV6-4 to TRBJ1-2, with 7 bases that match TRBD1. The CDR3 totals 14 residues. Trimming at V came to 2 bases and at J to 5 bases, leaving 5 bases not matched to a gene. Germline V gene data show CDR1 as MRHNA and CDR2 as SNTAGT. CDR3 protein: CASSDGRGGYGYTF. In DNA, the CDR3 is TGTGCCAGCAGTGACGGCAGGGGGGGTTATGGCTACACCTTC.

The chain combines TRBV10-2 with TRBJ2-1; the D is unclear. The germline V and J ends were trimmed by 1 base and 6 bases, with 13 bases remaining between them. The CDR3 sequence is 15 residues long. The germline V gene has CDR1 WSHSY and CDR2 SAAADI. CDR3 coding DNA: TGCGCCAGCAGTGAGTTGGCTCTTTGGGGCAATGAGCAGTTCTTC. Translated: CASSELALWGNEQFF.

The gene calls are TRBV3-1 (or the pseudogene TRBV3-2) and TRBJ1-2; maybe TRBD1 (5 bases). V lost 1 base and J lost 5, with 14 bases in between. The CDR3 spans 15 residues. Germline V gene data show CDR1 as LGHDT and CDR2 as YNNKEL (reference sequence). CDR3 coding DNA: TGTGCCAGCAGCCAAGGAGCAGGGTTCATGTATGGCTACACCTTC. Protein: CASSQGAGFMYGYTF.

The rearrangement links TRBV6-5 to TRBJ1-1; maybe TRBD1 (5 bases). The CDR3 has 12 residues. Germline V gene data show CDR1 as MNHEY and CDR2 as SVGAGI. With 6 bases removed from V and 5 bases from J, the gap between germline ends came to 10 bases. In nucleotides, the CDR3 is TGTGCCAGCAGCCACGGGGGTACTGAAGCTTTCTTT. Translating it yields CASSHGGTEAFF.

V usage is TRBV15 and J usage is TRBJ2-7, with 10 bases aligning to TRBD2. There are 16 residues in the CDR3. Per germline, CDR1 LNHNV and CDR2 YYDKDF (reference sequence). With 4 bases clipped from V and 0 bases from J, the junction kept 6 bases outside the gene matches. The CDR3 spells CATSTSGLAASYEQYF. As DNA, the CDR3 is TGTGCCACCAGCACCTCTGGACTAGCGGCCTCCTACGAGCAGTACTTC.

Concerning this clone itself: No DNA is shown, since the ends of the CDR3 on it are uncertain; the CDR3 is the one TCRdb lists. This sequence joins TRBV28 and TRBJ1-6; TRBD1, the table's D call, lacks a check against the DNA. Looked up from germline, CDR1 is MDHEN and CDR2 is SYDVKM. The CDR3 is made up of 14 amino acids, end residues included. The CDR3 protein is CASSFLADNSPLHF.

This clone has only a few counts. The chain carries TRBV6-5 and TRBJ1-2, with D possibly matching TRBD1 (5 bases). CDR1 MNHEY and CDR2 SVGAGI come from the germline V gene. This CDR3 has 13 amino acids. V dropped 0 bases and J dropped 9 bases, with 11 bases sitting between them. CDR3 in amino acids: CASSYSSAGSYTF. The CDR3 bases are TGTGCCAGCAGTTACTCCTCGGCAGGGAGCTACACCTTC.

V usage is TRBV7-9 and J usage is TRBJ1-3, with D hard to call. This CDR3 spans 17 amino acids. CDR1 and CDR2 from the germline V gene are SEHNR and FQNEAQ (reference sequence). V was clipped by 2 bases and J by 0 bases, with 14 bases between them. The CDR3 region is CASSLWIGGDSGNTIYF. The CDR3, as DNA: TGTGCCAGCAGCTTATGGATAGGCGGAGACTCTGGAAACACCATATATTTT.

The chain recombines TRBV27 with TRBJ2-7; D remains unclear. Trimming removed 5 bases at V and 6 bases at J, with 17 bases between. The CDR3 spans 14 residues. Germline loops: CDR1 MNHEY, CDR2 SMNVEV (reference sequence). CDR3 in DNA: TGTGCCAGCAGTCTTCGAACCGGTTTCCCCGAGCAGTACTTC. Translating it yields CASSLRTGFPEQYF.

A few counts support this clone. The rearrangement uses TRBV28 and TRBJ2-7; 10 nucleotides line up with TRBD2. CDR1 and CDR2 (germline): MDHEN, SYDVKM. This CDR3 has 18 residues. V was clipped by 3 bases and J by 4 bases; unmatched bases: 15. CDR3 nucleotide sequence: TGTGCCAGCAGTTTCCCTCCCGGGCTAGCGGGAGAGGCTTACGAGCAGTACTTC. It specifies CASSFPPGLAGEAYEQYF.

A few counts support this clone. V and J are TRBV21-1 and TRBJ2-7. TRBV21-1 is a documented pseudogene. CDR3 size: 17 residues. CDR3 sequence: CASSKWGLPGSPYEQYF. The CDR3 coding sequence is TGTGCCAGCAGCAAGTGGGGGTTACCCGGGTCCCCCTACGAGCAGTACTTC.

This chain links TRBV5-5 with TRBJ1-6, with a tentative D call TRBD1 (5 bases). The V end lost 4 bases, the J end lost 9 bases, and 14 bases lay between the germline ends. CDR3 size: 14 residues. Germline V gene sequence: CDR1 SGHKS, CDR2 YYEKEE (reference sequence). CDR3 bases: TGTGCCAGCAGCGGGGCCCACCCCATTTCACCCCTCCACTTT. Translation gives CASSGAHPISPLHF.

The chain carries TRBV6-5 and TRBJ2-1; 7 bases are a match to TRBD2. The CDR3 runs 14 residues. From germline, CDR1 is MNHEY and CDR2 SVGAGI. V trimming: 0 bases; J trimming: 7 bases; junction bases outside the gene matches: 3. This CDR3 reads CASSYSSSGNEQFF. In DNA, the CDR3 is TGTGCCAGCAGTTACTCGAGTAGCGGGAATGAGCAGTTCTTC.

The rearrangement uses TRBV3-1 (or the pseudogene TRBV3-2) and TRBJ2-3; maybe TRBD1 (6 bases). V was shortened by 4 bases and J by 4 bases, with 9 bases between the two germline ends. The CDR3 length is 13 residues. The germline V gene has CDR1 LGHDT and CDR2 YNNKEL (reference sequence). The CDR3 loop is CASSLPGADTQYF. The CDR3 bases are TGTGCCAGCAGCCTACCAGGGGCAGATACGCAGTATTTT.